Below, 19 T cell receptor beta chains from the same sample are listed, as sequenced in a study of technical replicates of blood from a handful of donors. The protocol was immunoSEQ multiplex PCR, while the TCRdb copy is restricted to in-frame clones and leaves out a portion. This sample has about 80,000 clones; around 94% occur once, and the top ten carry 0.35% to 0.4%. Sequencing was done on a sample of T cells isolated from PBMCs. Every receptor here comes from a human donor in good health.

The chain links TRBV14 to TRBJ2-1, with 14 bases fitting TRBD2. Germline assignment: CDR1 SGHDN and CDR2 FVKESK. The CDR3 runs to 16 residues. Germline trimming cut 2 bases from V and 8 bases from J; bases unmatched to any gene: 5. The CDR3 DNA is TGTGCCAGCAGCCAACTAGGGACTAGCGGGAGAGATGAGCAGTTCTTC. It is translated as CASSQLGTSGRDEQFF.

This clone was counted only a few times. V gene TRBV27 combines with J gene TRBJ1-5; D remains unclear. Germline assignment: CDR1 MNHEY and CDR2 SMNVEV (reference sequence). The CDR3 is 13 amino acids. The V end was cut by 2 bases, the J end by 7 bases, with 9 bases between. The CDR3 loop is CASSLMLRQPQHF. CDR3 nucleotide sequence: TGTGCCAGCAGTTTAATGCTACGGCAGCCCCAGCATTTT.

This chain links TRBV11-2 with TRBJ1-3; the D is unclear. The germline V gene encodes CDR1 SGHAT and CDR2 FQNNGV. Deletions cut 5 bases from V and 4 bases from J, with 6 bases between. The CDR3 loop spans 12 amino acids. CDR3 protein: CASSTEGNTIYF. As DNA, the CDR3 is TGTGCCAGCAGCACAGAGGGAAACACCATATATTTT.

The genes are TRBV7-2 and TRBJ2-4, with D maybe TRBD2 (6 bases). CDR1 and CDR2 from the germline V gene are SGHTA and FQGNSA. The CDR3 loop spans 14 amino acids. V lost 1 base, J lost 5 bases, and 9 bases lay in between. The CDR3 bases are TGTGCCAGCAGCTTAGTTTTAGCGGAAAACATTCAGTACTTC. Its translation: CASSLVLAENIQYF.

J is TRBJ2-5 and V is TRBV20-1; D is undetermined. The CDR3 runs 10 residues. From germline, CDR1 is DFQATT and CDR2 SNEGSKA (reference sequence). V lost 6 bases, J lost 5 bases, and 7 bases lay in between. The CDR3 here is CSALEETQYF. CDR3 DNA sequence: TGCAGTGCGCTAGAGGAGACCCAGTACTTC.

The V gene is TRBV5-1, the J gene TRBJ2-7; 8 bases are a match to TRBD2. This CDR3 is 14 amino acids long. Trimming removed 7 bases from V and 0 bases from J; junction bases left unmatched: 6. Germline CDR1 is SGHRS and CDR2 is YFSETQ. As DNA, the CDR3 is TGCGCCAGCTGGGGGGCGGGAGGCTCCTACGAGCAGTACTTC. Its protein product is CASWGAGGSYEQYF.

The rearrangement links TRBV5-6 to TRBJ2-7; TRBD1 agrees at 8 bases. CDR1 is SGHDT and CDR2 is YYEEEE in the germline V gene. This CDR3 region has 16 residues. The J segment lost 4 bases and the V segment lost 1 base, leaving 10 bases of the junction unmatched. The CDR3 DNA reads as TGTGCCAGCAGCTTGTATCTGGACAGGGTCAAATACGAGCAGTACTTC. Amino acids: CASSLYLDRVKYEQYF.

The chain couples TRBV2 to TRBJ1-5; the D is unclear. The CDR3 is 16 amino acids. CDR1 is SNHLY, CDR2 FYNNEI, per germline. V lost 7 bases, J lost 2 bases, and 18 bases lay in between. The CDR3 region is CASNLNQEIGNQPQHF. CDR3 sequence (DNA): TGTGCCAGCAACCTAAATCAGGAAATAGGCAATCAGCCCCAGCATTTT.

V is TRBV28 and J is TRBJ1-1; D ambiguous. The CDR3 length is 13 residues. Germline assignment: CDR1 MDHEN and CDR2 SYDVKM. The V end lost 3 bases, the J end lost 2 bases, and 7 bases lay between the germline ends. This chain's CDR3 is CASSLSHNTEAFF. The CDR3 DNA reads TGTGCCAGCAGTTTGTCACATAACACTGAAGCTTTCTTT. The whole variable domain, filled in from reference TRBV28 and TRBJ1-1, reads DVKVTQSSRYLVKRTGEKVFLECVQDMDHENMFWYRQDPGLGLRLIYFSYDVKMKEKGDIPEGYSVSREKKERFSLILESASTNQTSMYLCASSLSHNTEAFFGQGTRLTVV.

This chain joins TRBV5-1 and TRBJ1-1; a possible D gene is TRBD1 (5 bases). Germline V gives CDR1 SGHRS, CDR2 YFSETQ. Between the trimmed V and J ends, which lost 3 bases and 2 bases, there was a span of 8 bases. The CDR3 contains 13 residues. CDR3 in DNA: TGCGCCAGCAGCTACAGGCTTAACACTGAAGCTTTCTTT. This codes for CASSYRLNTEAFF.

The chain has TRBV6-5 and TRBJ2-3, with 9 bases that match TRBD2. CDR1 and CDR2 (germline): MNHEY, SVGAGI. This CDR3 has 15 amino acids. Trimming cost V 2 bases and J 4 bases; bases outside gene matches: 4. In nucleotides, the CDR3 is TGTGCCAGCAGTTACCTCTTAGCGGGAGCAGATACGCAGTATTTT. This codes for CASSYLLAGADTQYF.

The chain is built from TRBV25-1 and TRBJ1-5; TRBD1 might be the D (6 bases). The V gene lost 6 bases and the J gene lost 3 bases, with 12 bases spanning the gap. CDR1 is MGHDK, CDR2 SYGVNS, per germline. The CDR3 is 14 amino acids. The CDR3 DNA reads as TGTGCCAGCAGCCAAACAGGGACCAATCAGCCCCAGCATTTT. It codes for CASSQTGTNQPQHF.

This chain joins TRBV28 and TRBJ2-5; 11 nucleotides align to TRBD2. There are 13 residues in the CDR3. The V segment lost 8 bases and the J segment 5 bases; nucleotides outside the gene matches: 4. Germline V gene lookup returns CDR1 MDHEN and CDR2 SYDVKM. Here the CDR3 DNA reads TGTGCCAGCGTTCCTAGCGGGAGGGAGACCCAGTACTTC. It encodes CASVPSGRETQYF.

The rearrangement links TRBV6-6 to TRBJ1-2, with 8 bases lining up with TRBD1. Looked up from germline, CDR1 is MNHNY and CDR2 is SVGAGI (reference sequence). The CDR3 is 15 amino acids. Unmatched junction bases numbered 5, after V lost 1 base and J lost 4 bases. The CDR3, as DNA: TGTGCCAGCAGTTACTGGGGACAGGAGATCTATGGCTACACCTTC. Encoded protein: CASSYWGQEIYGYTF.

CDR3 coding DNA: TGTGCCAGCAGCTTCTATGTAGAGACCCAGTACTTC. It is translated as CASSFYVETQYF. V usage is TRBV11-2 and J usage is TRBJ2-5; no clear D. Germline values: CDR1 SGHAT, CDR2 FQNNGV. This CDR3 is built from 12 residues. V shed 3 bases and J shed 4 bases, with 6 bases lying between them.

The chain recombines TRBV19 with TRBJ1-1; 7 nucleotides line up with TRBD1. After removal of 7 bases from V and 5 bases from J, the junction contained 4 bases not matched to a gene. CDR1 and CDR2 (germline): LNHDA, SQIVND (reference sequence). The CDR3 runs to 12 residues. The CDR3 loop is CASKEGATEAFF. CDR3 in DNA: TGTGCCAGTAAGGAGGGGGCAACTGAAGCTTTCTTT.

The chain uses TRBV7-2 and TRBJ1-2; D is uncertain. Per germline, CDR1 SGHTA and CDR2 FQGNSA. CDR3 length: 14 residues. V lost 1 base and J lost 3, with 9 bases in between. CDR3 DNA: TGTGCCAGCAGCTTAGACAGAGTATACTATGGCTACACCTTC. This encodes CASSLDRVYYGYTF.

The gene calls are TRBV28 and TRBJ1-5; D not certain. Germline assignment: CDR1 MDHEN and CDR2 SYDVKM. V lost 6 bases and J lost 7, with 10 bases in between. CDR3 length: 12 amino acids. CDR3 nucleotide sequence: TGTGCCAGCAGCTTTGGAGAGCAGCCCCAGCATTTT. This translates into CASSFGEQPQHF.

This chain uses TRBV9 with TRBJ2-5; D gene uncertain. The germline CDR1 and CDR2 sequences are SGDLS and YYNGEE. Trimming left V 0 bases short and J 2 bases short, with 5 bases between. CDR3 length: 13 residues. In DNA form, the CDR3 reads TGTGCCAGCAGCGTAGGGCATCAAGAGACCCAGTACTTC. It encodes CASSVGHQETQYF.